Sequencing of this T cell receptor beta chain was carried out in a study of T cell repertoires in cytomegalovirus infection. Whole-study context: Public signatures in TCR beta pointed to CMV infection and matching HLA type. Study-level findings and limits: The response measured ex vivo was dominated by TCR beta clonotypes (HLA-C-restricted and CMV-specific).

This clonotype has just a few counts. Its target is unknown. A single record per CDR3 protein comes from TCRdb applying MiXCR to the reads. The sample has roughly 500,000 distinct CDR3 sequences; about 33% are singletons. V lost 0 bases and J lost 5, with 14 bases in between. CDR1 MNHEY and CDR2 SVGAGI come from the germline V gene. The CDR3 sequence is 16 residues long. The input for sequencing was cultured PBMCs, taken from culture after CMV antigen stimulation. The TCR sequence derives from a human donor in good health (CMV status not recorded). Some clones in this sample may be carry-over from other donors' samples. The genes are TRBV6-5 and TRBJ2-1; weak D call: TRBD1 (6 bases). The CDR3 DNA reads TGTGCCAGCAGTTACTCGGTTAGGGGGAACCACAATGAGCAGTTCTTC. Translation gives CASSYSVRGNHNEQFF.